The rows below give T cell receptor beta chains drawn from one sample of a study of CD8+ T cells in alopecia areata. The method was immunoSEQ multiplex PCR; TCRdb's version includes in-frame clones alone and lacks a portion of them. The sample consists of 150,000 to 200,000 clones, about 53% of them appearing once. Sequencing used CD8+ T cells sorted from blood, obtained at week 24, from a patient treated with tofacitinib. These receptors all come from a human donor with alopecia areata. Both conserved end residues are part of each CDR3. A D gene is named only where the DNA matches it firmly. Expanded clones are given a class, and other clones once, few, many or no size at all.

TRBV27	.	.	TRBJ2-7	TGTGCCAGCAGTGGGGGAAGAGCGGAGTACTTC	CASSGGRAEYF
TRBV9	.	.	TRBJ1-1	TGTGCCAGCAAGGGTTTGAACACTGAAGCTTTCTTT	CASKGLNTEAFF
TRBV9	.	.	TRBJ2-3	TGTGCCAGCAGCGTAACCCCGTCTTATACAGATACGCAGTATTTT	CASSVTPSYTDTQYF
TRBV4-3	.	few	TRBJ2-1	TGCGCCAGCAGCCAAGGTGGCATGGTTGATGAGCAGTTCTTC	CASSQGGMVDEQFF
TRBV9	.	few	TRBJ1-1	TGTGCCAGCAGCGTAGGCGGGACCACTGAAGCTTTCTTT	CASSVGGTTEAFF
TRBV14	.	few	TRBJ2-5	TGTGCCAGCAGCCAAGATTTAGCAAAGGGAGAGGAGACCCAGTACTTC	CASSQDLAKGEETQYF
TRBV13	TRBD2	.	TRBJ2-1	TGTGCCAGCAGCTTATCTAGCGGGGGGAACAATGAGCAGTTCTTC	CASSLSSGGNNEQFF
TRBV5-1	.	.	TRBJ1-1	TGCGCCAGCAGCTTGGGACAGGCGGACACTGAAGCTTTCTTT	CASSLGQADTEAFF
TRBV4-3	.	few	TRBJ2-3	TGCGCCAGCAGCCAAGAAGTCCGGACTGACACAGATACGCAGTATTTT	CASSQEVRTDTDTQYF
TRBV5-6	.	few	TRBJ1-2	TGTGCCAGCAGCTCTACAGGGTCCTCCTATGGCTACACCTTC	CASSSTGSSYGYTF
TRBV9	.	.	TRBJ1-5	TGTGCCAGCAGCGCCGGGACAAGGGTAGATCAGCCCCAGCATTTT	CASSAGTRVDQPQHF
TRBV29-1	.	few	TRBJ1-2	TGCAGCGCTATAGGACGGGGTGACTATGGCTACACCTTC	CSAIGRGDYGYTF
TRBV15	.	.	TRBJ1-1	TGTGCCACCAGCAGAGATGGGGGGGCCACGAACACTGAAGCTTTCTTT	CATSRDGGATNTEAFF
TRBV27	TRBD2	once	TRBJ2-3	TGTGCCAGCAGTTCCTTGACTAGCGGGGGTACAGATACGCAGTATTTT	CASSSLTSGGTDTQYF
TRBV9	TRBD1	.	TRBJ1-6	TGTGCCAGCAGCCCTCGACAGGGGGTATCTTCACCCCTCCACTTT	CASSPRQGVSSPLHF
TRBV5-1	.	.	TRBJ2-7	TGCGCCAGCAGCCCCGGGACGTTGTACGAGCAGTACTTC	CASSPGTLYEQYF
TRBV9	.	once	TRBJ1-1	TGTGCCAGCAGCGTAGGGACACACACTGAAGCTTTCTTT	CASSVGTHTEAFF
TRBV7-8	TRBD2	few	TRBJ2-1	TGTGCCAGCAGCCCAGCTAGCGGGGGGGCAAGCAATGAGCAGTTCTTC	CASSPASGGASNEQFF
TRBV29-1	.	few	TRBJ2-1	TGCAGCGTTGAAAAAGGGGGTAATGAGCAGTTCTTC	CSVEKGGNEQFF
TRBV29-1	.	few	TRBJ2-7	TGCAGCGTGAGTTCACGGGACACCCCTAACTCGGGGCTGGACTTC	CSVSSRDTPNSGLDF
TRBV27	.	many	TRBJ1-1	TGTGCCAGCAGTTTAGGCAGGAACACTGAAGCTTTCTTT	CASSLGRNTEAFF
TRBV29-1	.	few	TRBJ2-5	TGCAGCGTTGAAGAGGGGACTCAAGAGACCCAGTACTTC	CSVEEGTQETQYF
TRBV27	.	once	TRBJ1-5	TGTGCCAGCTCCCCGGGGCAGGGAAGCAATCAGCCCCAGCATTTT	CASSPGQGSNQPQHF
TRBV4-3	.	many	TRBJ2-1	TGCGCCAGCAGCCAATTTTTGGGGAATGAGCAGTTCTTC	CASSQFLGNEQFF
TRBV13	.	.	TRBJ2-2	TGTGCCAGCAGCTTAGGATCCGGGGAGCTGTTTTTT	CASSLGSGELFF
TRBV4-3	.	.	TRBJ1-4	TGCGCCAGCAGCCAAGGGGTGTCTGAAAAACTGTTTTTT	CASSQGVSEKLFF
TRBV29-1	TRBD1	.	TRBJ1-2	TGCAGCGTTACAGGGGCAGGGGATCCTAACTATGGCTACACCTTC	CSVTGAGDPNYGYTF
TRBV11-2	.	.	TRBJ2-7	TGTGCCAGCAGCGAGGACCATCAGCAGTACTTC	CASSEDHQQYF
TRBV4-3	.	.	TRBJ1-5	TGCGCCAGCAGCCAAGAGGAGGGGAGGCAGCCCCAGCATTTT	CASSQEEGRQPQHF
TRBV28	.	.	TRBJ2-3	TGTGCCAGCACCAGTGGGGGGGCCATCAGCACAGATACGCAGTATTTT	CASTSGGAISTDTQYF
TRBV6-5	.	.	TRBJ2-7	TGTGCCAGCAGTTATCAGGGAGAGCAGTACTTC	CASSYQGEQYF
TRBV28	TRBD2	few	TRBJ2-1	TGTGCCAGCAGTTCGCCAAAGACTAGCGGGGGCCTTAATGAGCAGTTCTTC	CASSSPKTSGGLNEQFF
TRBV5-6	.	.	TRBJ2-2	TGTGCCAGCAGCTTGTACGCCGGGGAGCTGTTTTTT	CASSLYAGELFF
TRBV7-6	TRBD2	.	TRBJ2-5	TGTGCCAGCAGCCCTAGCGGGGGCGAGGGGGGAGAGACCCAGTACTTC	CASSPSGGEGGETQYF
TRBV7-2	.	.	TRBJ1-2	TGTGCCAGCAGCTTAGGCGGTCCAATGGAGGCTAACTATGGCTACACCTTC	CASSLGGPMEANYGYTF
TRBV7-6	TRBD1	few	TRBJ1-1	TGTGCCAGCAGCTTAGAGACAGGGGGTAGCACTGAAGCTTTCTTT	CASSLETGGSTEAFF
TRBV5-6	.	.	TRBJ1-2	TGTGCCAGCAGCTTGGTTTCCGGGGTAGCGGTGGGCTACACCTTC	CASSLVSGVAVGYTF
TRBV7-7	TRBD1	.	TRBJ2-5	TGTGCCAGCAGCCCAAGGACAGGGATACAAGAGACCCAGTACTTC	CASSPRTGIQETQYF
TRBV2	.	.	TRBJ2-7	TGTGCCAGCAGTGACGGGACCAGCTACGAGCAGTACTTC	CASSDGTSYEQYF
TRBV5-4	.	.	TRBJ2-3	TGTGCCAGCAGCTTGGCCGGGAGTAGCACAGATACGCAGTATTTT	CASSLAGSSTDTQYF